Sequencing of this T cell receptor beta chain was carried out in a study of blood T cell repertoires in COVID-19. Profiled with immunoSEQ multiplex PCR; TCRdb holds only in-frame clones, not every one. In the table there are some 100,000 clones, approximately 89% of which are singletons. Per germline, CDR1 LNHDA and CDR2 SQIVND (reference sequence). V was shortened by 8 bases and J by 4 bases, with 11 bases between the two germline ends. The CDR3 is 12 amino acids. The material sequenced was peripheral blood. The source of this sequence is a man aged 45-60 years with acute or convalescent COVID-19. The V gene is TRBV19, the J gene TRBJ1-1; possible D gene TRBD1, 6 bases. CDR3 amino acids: CASRDIFTEAFF. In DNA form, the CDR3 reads TGTGCCAGTCGGGACATTTTCACTGAAGCTTTCTTT.